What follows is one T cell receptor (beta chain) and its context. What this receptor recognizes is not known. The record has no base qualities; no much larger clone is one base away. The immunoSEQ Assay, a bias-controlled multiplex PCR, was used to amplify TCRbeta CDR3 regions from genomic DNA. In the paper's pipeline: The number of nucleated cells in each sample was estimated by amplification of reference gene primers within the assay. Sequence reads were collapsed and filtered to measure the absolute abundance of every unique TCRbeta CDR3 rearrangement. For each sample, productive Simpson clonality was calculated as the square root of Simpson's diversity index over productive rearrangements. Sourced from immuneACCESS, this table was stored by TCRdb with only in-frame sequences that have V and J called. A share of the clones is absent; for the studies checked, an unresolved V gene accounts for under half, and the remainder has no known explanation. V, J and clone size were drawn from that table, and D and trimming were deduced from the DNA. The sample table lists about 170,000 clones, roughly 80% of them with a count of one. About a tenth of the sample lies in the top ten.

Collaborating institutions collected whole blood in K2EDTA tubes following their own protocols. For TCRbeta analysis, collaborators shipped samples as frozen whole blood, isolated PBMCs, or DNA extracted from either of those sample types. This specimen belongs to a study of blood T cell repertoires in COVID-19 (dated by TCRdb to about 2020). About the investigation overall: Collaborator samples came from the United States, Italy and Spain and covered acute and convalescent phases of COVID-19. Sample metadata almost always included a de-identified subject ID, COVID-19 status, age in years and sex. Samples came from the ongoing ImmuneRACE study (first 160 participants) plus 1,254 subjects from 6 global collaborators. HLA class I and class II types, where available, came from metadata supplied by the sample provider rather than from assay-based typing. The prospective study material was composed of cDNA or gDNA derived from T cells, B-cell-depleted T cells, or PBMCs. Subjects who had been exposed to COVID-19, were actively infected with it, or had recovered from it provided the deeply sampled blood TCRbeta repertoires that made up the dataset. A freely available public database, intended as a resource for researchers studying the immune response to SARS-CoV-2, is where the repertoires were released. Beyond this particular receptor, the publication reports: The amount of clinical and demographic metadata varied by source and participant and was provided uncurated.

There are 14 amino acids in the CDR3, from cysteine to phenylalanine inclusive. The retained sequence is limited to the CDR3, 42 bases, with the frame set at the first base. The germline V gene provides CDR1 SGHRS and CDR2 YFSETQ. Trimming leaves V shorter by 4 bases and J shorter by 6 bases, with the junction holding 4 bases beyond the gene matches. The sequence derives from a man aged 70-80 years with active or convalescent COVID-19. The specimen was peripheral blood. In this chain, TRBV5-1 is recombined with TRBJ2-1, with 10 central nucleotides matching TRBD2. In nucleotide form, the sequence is TGCGCCAGCAGCGACAGCGGGGGGGCCAATGAGCAGTTCTTC. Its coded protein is CASSDSGGANEQFF. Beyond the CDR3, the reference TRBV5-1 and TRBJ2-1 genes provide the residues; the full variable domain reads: KAGVTQTPRYLIKTRGQQVTLSCSPISGHRSVSWYQQTPGQGLQFLFEYFSETQRNKGNFPGRFSGRQFSNSRSEMNVSTLELGDSALYLCASSDSGGANEQFFGPGTRLTVL.